Sequencing of this TCR beta chain was carried out in a study of blood T cell repertoires in COVID-19 (dated by TCRdb to the early 2020s). Concerning the study at large: Samples covering the acute and convalescent phases of COVID-19 were provided by collaborators in the United States, Italy and Spain. Where available, HLA class I and class II types were taken from metadata supplied by the sample provider and were not determined by assay-based typing. A freely available public database, intended as a resource for researchers studying the immune response to SARS-CoV-2, is where the repertoires were released. Sample metadata almost always included a de-identified subject ID, COVID-19 status, age in years and sex. Subjects who had been exposed to COVID-19, were actively infected with it, or had recovered from it provided the deeply sampled blood TCRbeta repertoires that made up the dataset. The samples were drawn from two sources: the first 160 participants of the ongoing ImmuneRACE study, and 1,000 to 1,500 subjects contributed by 6 global collaborators. The prospective study material was composed of cDNA or gDNA derived from T cells, B-cell-depleted T cells, or PBMCs. General findings and caveats noted by the study authors: Clinical and demographic metadata were provided uncurated, with the amount varying by source and participant.

Here V drops 6 bases and J drops 7 bases, and the junction holds 21 bases not matched to any gene. CDR1 and CDR2, looked up from the germline V gene, are MDHEN and SYDVKM. The cysteine opens and the phenylalanine closes a CDR3 of 20 amino acids. Only CDR3 DNA is held: 60 bases, read in frame from base 1. Turning to this clone: No cognate antigen has been identified for it. Base-call qualities are not available, and no considerably larger clone is one nucleotide away.

TCRbeta CDR3 regions were amplified from genomic DNA by means of the immunoSEQ Assay, a bias-controlled multiplex PCR. Under the source paper's analysis protocol: The number of nucleated cells in each sample was estimated by amplification of reference gene primers within the assay. To quantify the absolute abundance of each unique TCRbeta CDR3 rearrangement, sequence reads were collapsed and filtered. For each sample, productive Simpson clonality was calculated by taking the square root of Simpson's diversity index across productive rearrangements. TCRdb holds this immuneACCESS table with in-frame rearrangements only. Some clones are missing; in checked studies, unresolved V genes explain under half, and the rest has no known cause. For V, J and clone size, that table is used; D and trimming come from the DNA. Within this sample are around 450,000 clones, with around 90% of them counted one time only. The ten largest make up 0.6% of the sample.

Enrolling through a virtual design, the prospective study's participants ranged in age from about 18 to 89 years and lived across some 22 United States geographic areas. To assign participants to cohorts, the prospective study relied on clinical history that participants themselves reported in a screening survey and a study questionnaire. Recovered participants in ImmuneRACE Cohort 3 were defined by two consecutive negative NP/OP PCR tests, clearance by a healthcare professional, or resolution of symptoms. In the prospective study, whole blood, serum and a nasopharyngeal or oropharyngeal swab were collected from each participant by mobile phlebotomists. Additional blood draws and questionnaires over an approximately two-month period could optionally be provided by prospective study participants. Blood samples from the prospective study were shipped frozen or at room temperature prior to DNA extraction.

Sequencing was carried out using PBMCs or T cells enriched from blood (not recorded which). The receptor was derived from a young man who had recovered from COVID-19. The receptor chain draws on TRBV28 and TRBJ2-3, with TRBD2 matching 14 junction bases. The bases are TGTGCCAGCAGCCCCTCCCCGGGACTAGCGGGAGCGGGGGCTGGGAATACGCAGTATTTT. This yields the protein CASSPSPGLAGAGAGNTQYF.